The clone carrying this T cell receptor beta chain was detected once. Its specificity is unknown. This specimen comes from a study of long-term antiretroviral therapy in people with HIV. Background on the study: A decade or so separates the oldest specimens from the later 2015 immediate-ART recommendation. Findings of the study overall: Information on adherence, resistance and therapy changes was unavailable.

The immunoSEQ assay was v3.0, run at survey level. The assay was immunoSEQ multiplex PCR, and TCRdb's table has in-frame clones only and misses some. The sample has 4,800 or so clones, around nine tenths seen once. Trimming stripped 2 bases from V and 8 bases from J, with 12 bases between. From germline, CDR1 is SGHVS and CDR2 FQNEAQ. The CDR3 contains 13 residues. The source of this sequence is a woman in her fifties or sixties with HIV. This chain joins TRBV7-8 and TRBJ1-1; D gene ambiguous. This material consisted of unsorted PBMCs, taken 1.3 years after starting antiretroviral therapy. CDR3 bases: TGTGCCAGCAGCTTAAGGGTCCCCCTGGAAGCTTTCTTT. Protein product: CASSLRVPLEAFF.